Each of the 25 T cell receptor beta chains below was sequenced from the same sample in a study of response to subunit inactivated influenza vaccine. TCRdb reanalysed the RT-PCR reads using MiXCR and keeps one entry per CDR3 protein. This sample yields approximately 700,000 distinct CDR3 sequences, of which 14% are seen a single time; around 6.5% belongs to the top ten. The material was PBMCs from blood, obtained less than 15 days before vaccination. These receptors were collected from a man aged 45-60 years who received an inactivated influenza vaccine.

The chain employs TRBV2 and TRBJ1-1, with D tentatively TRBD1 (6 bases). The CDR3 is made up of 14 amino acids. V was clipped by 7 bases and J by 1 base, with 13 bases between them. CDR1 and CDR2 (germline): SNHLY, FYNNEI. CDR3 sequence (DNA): TGTGCCAGCACAGGAGTAGGGGGGAACACTGAAGCTTTCTTT. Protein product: CASTGVGGNTEAFF. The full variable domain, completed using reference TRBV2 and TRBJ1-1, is EPEVTQTPSHQVTQMGQEVILRCVPISNHLYFYWYRQILGQKVEFLVSFYNNEISEKSEIFDDQFSVERPDGSNFTLKIRSTKLEDSAMYFCASTGVGGNTEAFFGQGTRLTVV.

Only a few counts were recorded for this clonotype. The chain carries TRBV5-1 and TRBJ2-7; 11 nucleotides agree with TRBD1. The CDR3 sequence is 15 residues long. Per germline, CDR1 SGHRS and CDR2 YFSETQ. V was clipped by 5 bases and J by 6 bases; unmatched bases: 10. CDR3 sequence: CASRQNGQGAAEQYF. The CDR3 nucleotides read TGCGCCAGCAGACAAAACGGACAGGGGGCGGCCGAGCAGTACTTC.

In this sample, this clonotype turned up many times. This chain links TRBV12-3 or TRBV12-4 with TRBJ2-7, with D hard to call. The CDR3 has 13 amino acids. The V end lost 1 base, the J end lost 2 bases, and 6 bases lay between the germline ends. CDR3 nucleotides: TGTGCCAGCAGTTTAGGGGTTCCCTACGAGCAGTACTTC. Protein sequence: CASSLGVPYEQYF.

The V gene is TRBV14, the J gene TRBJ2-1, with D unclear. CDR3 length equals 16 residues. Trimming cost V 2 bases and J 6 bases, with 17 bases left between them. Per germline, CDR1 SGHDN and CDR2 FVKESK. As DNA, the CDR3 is TGTGCCAGCAGCCAACCCGGGTCTGGGCGGATCAATGAGCAGTTCTTC. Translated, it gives CASSQPGSGRINEQFF.

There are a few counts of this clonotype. The CDR3 nucleotides read TGCAGTGCTTTAGTACAGGGGCACTTCTTT. This gives the protein CSALVQGHFF. The chain uses TRBV20-1 and TRBJ1-1; 7 nucleotides line up with TRBD1. The CDR3 has 10 amino acids. Germline V gene lookup returns CDR1 DFQATT and CDR2 SNEGSKA (reference sequence). V was clipped by 5 bases and J by 14 bases; unmatched bases: 8.

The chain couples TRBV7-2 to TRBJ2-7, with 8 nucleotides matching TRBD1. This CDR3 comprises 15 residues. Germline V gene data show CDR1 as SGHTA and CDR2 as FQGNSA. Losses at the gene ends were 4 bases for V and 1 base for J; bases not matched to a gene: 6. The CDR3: CASSWSTGGSYEQYF. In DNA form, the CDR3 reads TGTGCCAGCAGCTGGAGTACAGGGGGTTCCTACGAGCAGTACTTC.

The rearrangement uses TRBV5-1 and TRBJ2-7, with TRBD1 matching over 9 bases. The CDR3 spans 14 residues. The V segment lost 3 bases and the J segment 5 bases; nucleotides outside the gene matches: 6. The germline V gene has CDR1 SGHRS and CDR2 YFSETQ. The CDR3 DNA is TGCGCCAGCAGCTCACAGGGGGCCCCCAACGAGCAGTACTTC. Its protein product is CASSSQGAPNEQYF.

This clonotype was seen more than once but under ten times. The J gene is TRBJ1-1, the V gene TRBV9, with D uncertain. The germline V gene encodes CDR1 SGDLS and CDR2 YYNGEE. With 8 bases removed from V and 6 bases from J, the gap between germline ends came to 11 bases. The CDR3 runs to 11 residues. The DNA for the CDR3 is TGTGCCAGAGTGTTTGATGCTGAAGCTTTCTTT. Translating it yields CARVFDAEAFF.

CDR3: CASSLGSGLAATQYF. DNA of the CDR3: TGTGCCAGCAGCTTAGGGAGCGGACTAGCGGCAACCCAGTACTTC. The genes are TRBV7-2 and TRBJ2-5, with 10 bases matching TRBD2. V gave up 1 base and J gave up 8 bases; unmatched junction bases: 7. CDR3 length: 15 amino acids. Germline lookup yields CDR1 SGHTA and CDR2 FQGNSA. The variable domain in full, completed from reference TRBV7-2 and TRBJ2-5, reads GAGVSQSPSNKVTEKGKDVELRCDPISGHTALYWYRQSLGQGLEFLIYFQGNSAPDKSGLPSDRFSAERTGGSVSTLTIQRTQQEDSAVYLCASSLGSGLAATQYFGPGTRLLVL.

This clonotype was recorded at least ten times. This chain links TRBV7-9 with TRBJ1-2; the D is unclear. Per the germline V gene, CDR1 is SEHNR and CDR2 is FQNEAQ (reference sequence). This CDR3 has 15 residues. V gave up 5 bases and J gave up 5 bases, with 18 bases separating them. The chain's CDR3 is CASSPPIRVGYGYTF. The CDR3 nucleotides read TGTGCCAGCAGCCCCCCCATCCGAGTAGGGTATGGCTACACCTTC.

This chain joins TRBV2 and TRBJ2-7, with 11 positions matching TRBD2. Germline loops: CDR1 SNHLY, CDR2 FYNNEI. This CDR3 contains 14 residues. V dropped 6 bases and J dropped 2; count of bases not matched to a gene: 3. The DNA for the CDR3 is TGTGCCAGCAGGTTAGCGGGAGGGGCCTACGAGCAGTACTTC. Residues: CASRLAGGAYEQYF.

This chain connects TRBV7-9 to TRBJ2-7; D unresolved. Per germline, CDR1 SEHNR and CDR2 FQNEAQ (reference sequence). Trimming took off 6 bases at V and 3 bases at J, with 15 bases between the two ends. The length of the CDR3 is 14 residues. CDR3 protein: CASSSRGPNYEQYF. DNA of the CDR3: TGTGCCAGCAGTAGTCGCGGACCTAACTACGAGCAGTACTTC.

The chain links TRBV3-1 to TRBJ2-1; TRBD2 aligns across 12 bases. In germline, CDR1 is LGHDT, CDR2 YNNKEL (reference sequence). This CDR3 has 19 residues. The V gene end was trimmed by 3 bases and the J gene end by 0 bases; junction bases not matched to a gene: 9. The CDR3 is CASSHRGLAGWSSYNEQFF. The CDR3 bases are TGTGCCAGCAGCCACAGAGGACTAGCGGGGTGGAGCTCCTACAATGAGCAGTTCTTC.

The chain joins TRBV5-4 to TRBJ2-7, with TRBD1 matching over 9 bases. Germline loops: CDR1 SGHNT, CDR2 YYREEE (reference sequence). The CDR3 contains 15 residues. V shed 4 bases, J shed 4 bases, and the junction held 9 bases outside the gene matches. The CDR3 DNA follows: TGTGCCAGCAGCAACCGTCGAGACAGGGGGTACGAGCAGTACTTC. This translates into CASSNRRDRGYEQYF.

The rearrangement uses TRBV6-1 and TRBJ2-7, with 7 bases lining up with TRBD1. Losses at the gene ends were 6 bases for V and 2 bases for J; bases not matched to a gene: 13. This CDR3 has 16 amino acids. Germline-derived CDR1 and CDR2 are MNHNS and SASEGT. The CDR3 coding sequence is TGTGCCAGCAGGGACTTGGTCCGGGACAGAGCCTACGAGCAGTACTTC. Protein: CASRDLVRDRAYEQYF.

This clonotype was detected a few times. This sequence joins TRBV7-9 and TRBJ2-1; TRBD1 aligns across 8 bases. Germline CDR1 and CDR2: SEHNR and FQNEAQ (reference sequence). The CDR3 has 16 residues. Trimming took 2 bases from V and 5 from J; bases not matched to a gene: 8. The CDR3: CASSLSRGLTHNEQFF. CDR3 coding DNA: TGTGCCAGCAGCTTATCCAGGGGGCTCACCCACAATGAGCAGTTCTTC.

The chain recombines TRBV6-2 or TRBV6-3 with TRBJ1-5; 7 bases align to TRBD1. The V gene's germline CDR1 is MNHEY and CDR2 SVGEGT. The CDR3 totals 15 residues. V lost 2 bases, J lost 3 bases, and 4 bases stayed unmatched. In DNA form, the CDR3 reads TGTGCCAGCAGTTACGGACAGGCGTTCAATCAGCCCCAGCATTTT. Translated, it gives CASSYGQAFNQPQHF.

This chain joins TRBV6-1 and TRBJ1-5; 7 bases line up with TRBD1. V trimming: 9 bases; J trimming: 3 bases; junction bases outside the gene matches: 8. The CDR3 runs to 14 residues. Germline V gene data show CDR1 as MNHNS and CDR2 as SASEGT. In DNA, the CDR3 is TGTGCCAGGATGATAGGACAGGACAATCAGCCCCAGCATTTT. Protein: CARMIGQDNQPQHF.

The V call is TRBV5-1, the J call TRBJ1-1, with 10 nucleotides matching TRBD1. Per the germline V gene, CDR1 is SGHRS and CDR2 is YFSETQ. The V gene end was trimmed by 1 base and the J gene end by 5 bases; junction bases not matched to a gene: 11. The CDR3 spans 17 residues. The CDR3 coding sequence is TGCGCCAGCAGCTTGTCGGGGACAGGGGTTTTGTGGACTGAAGCTTTCTTT. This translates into CASSLSGTGVLWTEAFF. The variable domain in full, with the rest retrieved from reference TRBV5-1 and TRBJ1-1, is KAGVTQTPRYLIKTRGQQVTLSCSPISGHRSVSWYQQTPGQGLQFLFEYFSETQRNKGNFPGRFSGRQFSNSRSEMNVSTLELGDSALYLCASSLSGTGVLWTEAFFGQGTRLTVV.

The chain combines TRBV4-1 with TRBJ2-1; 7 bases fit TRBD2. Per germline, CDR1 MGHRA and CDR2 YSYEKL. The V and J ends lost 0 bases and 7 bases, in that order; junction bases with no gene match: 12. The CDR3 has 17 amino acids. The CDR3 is CASSQDPGTTLQNEQFF. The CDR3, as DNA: TGCGCCAGCAGCCAAGACCCCGGGACTACCCTCCAAAATGAGCAGTTCTTC.

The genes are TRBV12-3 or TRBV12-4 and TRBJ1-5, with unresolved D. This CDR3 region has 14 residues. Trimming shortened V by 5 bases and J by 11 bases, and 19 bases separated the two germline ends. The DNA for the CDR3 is TGTGCCAGCAGTCCCCCCCTATCGCCAGGCTCCCAGCATTTT. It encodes CASSPPLSPGSQHF.

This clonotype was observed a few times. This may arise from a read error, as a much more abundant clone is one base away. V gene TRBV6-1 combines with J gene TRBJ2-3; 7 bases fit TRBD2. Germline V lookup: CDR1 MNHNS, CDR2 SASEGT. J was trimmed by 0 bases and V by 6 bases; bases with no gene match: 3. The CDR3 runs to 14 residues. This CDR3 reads CASRPGGSTDTQYF. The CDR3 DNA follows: TGTGCCAGCAGACCCGGGGGGAGCACAGATACGCAGTATTTT.

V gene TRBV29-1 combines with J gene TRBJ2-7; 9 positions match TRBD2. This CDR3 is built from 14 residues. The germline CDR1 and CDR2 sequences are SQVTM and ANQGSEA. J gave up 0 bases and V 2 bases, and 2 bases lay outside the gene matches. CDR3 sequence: CSVELAGSSYEQYF. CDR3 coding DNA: TGCAGCGTTGAACTAGCGGGAAGCTCCTACGAGCAGTACTTC.

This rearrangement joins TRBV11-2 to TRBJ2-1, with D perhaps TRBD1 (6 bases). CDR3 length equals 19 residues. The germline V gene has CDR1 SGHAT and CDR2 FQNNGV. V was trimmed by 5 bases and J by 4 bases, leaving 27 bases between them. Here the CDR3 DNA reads TGTGCCAGCAGCCCTATCCCCCGACTACAAGACGACAGGTACAATGAGCAGTTCTTC. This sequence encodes CASSPIPRLQDDRYNEQFF.

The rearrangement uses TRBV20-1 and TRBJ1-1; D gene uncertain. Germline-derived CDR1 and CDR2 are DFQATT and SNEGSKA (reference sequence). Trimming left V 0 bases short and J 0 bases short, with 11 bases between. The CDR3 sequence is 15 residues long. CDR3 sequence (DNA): TGCAGTGCTAGAGATTCAGGACCTCTGAACACTGAAGCTTTCTTT. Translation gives CSARDSGPLNTEAFF.